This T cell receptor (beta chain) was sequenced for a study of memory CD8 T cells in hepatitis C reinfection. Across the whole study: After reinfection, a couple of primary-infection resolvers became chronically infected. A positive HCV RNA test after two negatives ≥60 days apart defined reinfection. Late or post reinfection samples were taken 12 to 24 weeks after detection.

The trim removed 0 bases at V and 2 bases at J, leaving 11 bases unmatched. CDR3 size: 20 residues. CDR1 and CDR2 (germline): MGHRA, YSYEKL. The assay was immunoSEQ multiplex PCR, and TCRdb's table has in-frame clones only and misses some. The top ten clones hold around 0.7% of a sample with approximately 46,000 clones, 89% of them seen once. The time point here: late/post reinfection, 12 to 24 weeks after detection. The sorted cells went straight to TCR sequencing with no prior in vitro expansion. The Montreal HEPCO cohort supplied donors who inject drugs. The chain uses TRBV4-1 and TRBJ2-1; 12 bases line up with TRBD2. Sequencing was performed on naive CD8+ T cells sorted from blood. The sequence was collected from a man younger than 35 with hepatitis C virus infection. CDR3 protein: CASSQDLILAGGETYNEQFF. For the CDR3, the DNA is TGCGCCAGCAGCCAAGATCTAATACTAGCGGGGGGCGAGACCTACAATGAGCAGTTCTTC.